Shown below are 21 T cell receptor beta chains from a single sample sequenced in a study of memory CD8 T cells in hepatitis C reinfection. TCRdb's copy holds only in-frame clones and misses some; the assay was immunoSEQ multiplex PCR. The sample holds some 50,000 clones, about 91% seen once. Specified time point: late/post reinfection, 12 to 24 weeks after detection. Sorted cells were sequenced directly ex vivo without any in vitro expansion. Sequencing used naive CD8+ T cells sorted from blood. Receptors were obtained from a man aged 18 to 35 with hepatitis C virus infection.

The chain joins TRBV6-1 to TRBJ2-1, with no clear D. CDR1 is MNHNS and CDR2 is SASEGT in the germline V gene. CDR3 length equals 12 residues. V was trimmed by 10 bases and J by 5 bases, leaving 12 bases between them. This CDR3 is CATSGWDNEQFF. DNA for the CDR3: TGTGCCACCTCAGGTTGGGACAATGAGCAGTTCTTC.

The J gene is TRBJ2-7, the V gene TRBV11-2; maybe TRBD2 (6 bases). With 2 bases removed from V and 7 bases from J, the gap between germline ends came to 18 bases. In germline, CDR1 is SGHAT, CDR2 FQNNGV. This CDR3 is built from 15 residues. The CDR3 protein is CASSLRTGSVKEQYF. The CDR3 coding sequence is TGTGCCAGCAGCTTACGGACCGGGAGCGTTAAGGAGCAGTACTTC. The full variable domain, rest sourced from reference TRBV11-2 and TRBJ2-7, is EAGVAQSPRYKIIEKRQSVAFWCNPISGHATLYWYQQILGQGPKLLIQFQNNGVVDDSQLPKDRFSAERLKGVDSTLKIQPAKLEDSAVYLCASSLRTGSVKEQYFGPGTRLTVT.

This clone showed up just once. The V and J genes are TRBV27 and TRBJ2-1, with 9 bases aligning to TRBD1. Trimming took 5 bases from V and 4 from J; bases not matched to a gene: 9. The CDR3 spans 16 residues. Germline-derived CDR1 and CDR2 are MNHEY and SMNVEV (reference sequence). The CDR3 loop is CASSLDRGDRYNEQFF. CDR3 DNA sequence: TGTGCCAGCAGTCTCGACAGGGGGGATCGGTACAATGAGCAGTTCTTC.

The J gene is TRBJ1-1, the V gene TRBV27, with 9 positions matching TRBD1. This CDR3 is built from 13 residues. With V trimmed by 6 bases and J by 1 base, 0 bases remained unmatched. CDR1 and CDR2 from the germline V gene are MNHEY and SMNVEV (reference sequence). The CDR3 DNA reads TGTGCCAGCAGGACAGGGGGGAACACTGAAGCTTTCTTT. Its translation is CASRTGGNTEAFF.

On this clone itself: The germline gene is not matched at one end of the junction; a read error may be the cause. V gene TRBV7-7 combines with J gene TRBJ2-1, with TRBD2 identical over 8 bases. The CDR3 has 15 amino acids. Looked up from germline, CDR1 is SSHAT and CDR2 is FNYEAQ (reference sequence). The CDR3 sequence is CASSPGTRGWNEQFF. DNA for the CDR3: TGTGCTAGCAGTCCCGGGACTAGAGGTTGGAATGAGCAGTTCTTC.

This rearrangement joins TRBV6-5 to TRBJ1-2; 9 bases match TRBD1. In germline, CDR1 is MNHEY, CDR2 SVGAGI. The CDR3 contains 13 residues. The J segment lost 6 bases and the V segment lost 6 bases, leaving 5 bases of the junction unmatched. CDR3 DNA: TGTGCCAGCAGCTGGACAGGGGTCAATGGCTACACCTTC. Translated, it gives CASSWTGVNGYTF.

This chain links TRBV6-1 with TRBJ1-5; 8 nucleotides agree with TRBD1. CDR1 is MNHNS and CDR2 is SASEGT in the germline V gene. The ends lost 5 bases at V and 4 bases at J; junction bases unmatched: 7. This CDR3 spans 15 amino acids. CDR3 in amino acids: CASSLNRGANQPQHF. The DNA of the CDR3 is TGTGCCAGCAGTTTAAACAGGGGGGCGAATCAGCCCCAGCATTTT.

J is TRBJ2-3 and V is TRBV2; tentative D call: TRBD2 (6 bases). CDR3 length equals 17 residues. Trimming shortened V by 0 bases and J by 2 bases, and 15 bases separated the two germline ends. CDR1 and CDR2 (germline): SNHLY, FYNNEI. The CDR3 sequence: CASSEAGLGGDTDTQYF. CDR3 bases: TGTGCCAGCAGTGAAGCCGGATTAGGCGGGGACACAGATACGCAGTATTTT.

With regard to this clone: Relative to the germline gene, one junction end is altered; a read error may explain this. The chain carries TRBV7-7 and TRBJ2-1; maybe TRBD2 (6 bases). Germline V gene data show CDR1 as SSHAT and CDR2 as FNYEAQ (reference sequence). This CDR3 contains 15 residues. CDR3 bases: TGTGCTAGCAGCTTAGGTCCTAGCGAGCACAATGAGCAGTTCTTC. This sequence encodes CASSLGPSEHNEQFF.

The rearrangement joins TRBV4-2 to TRBJ2-5; 8 bases map to TRBD2. The J call may be mistaken, given a closer DNA end match to TRBJ2-7. This CDR3 has 17 amino acids. From germline, CDR1 is LGHNA and CDR2 YNFKEQ. CDR3 loop: CASSQGGGAGVTYEQYF. In DNA, the CDR3 is TGTGCCAGCAGCCAAGGGGGGGGAGCGGGAGTGACATACGAGCAGTACTTC.

This clone was recorded only once. CDR3: CASTSLLELHEQFF. The CDR3 DNA reads TGTGCCAGTACCTCATTACTAGAGTTGCATGAGCAGTTCTTC. The V and J genes are TRBV19 and TRBJ2-1, with a tentative D call TRBD2 (5 bases). The CDR3 consists of 14 residues. CDR1 LNHDA and CDR2 SQIVND come from the germline V gene (reference sequence). V was shortened by 7 bases and J by 8 bases, with 18 bases between the two germline ends.

The rearrangement links TRBV10-3 to TRBJ1-6; TRBD1 agrees at 10 bases. The junction had 2 bases not matched to a gene; V was cut back by 10 bases and J by 5 bases. This CDR3 has 13 residues. Germline CDR1 and CDR2: ENHRY and SYGVKD. The CDR3 loop reads CATGTGDNSPLHF. The CDR3 region has the DNA TGTGCCACCGGGACAGGGGATAATTCACCCCTCCACTTT.

The chain couples TRBV5-4 to TRBJ1-1; D gene unclear. The V gene's germline CDR1 is SGHNT and CDR2 YYREEE (reference sequence). V dropped 4 bases and J dropped 5 bases, with 15 bases sitting between them. The CDR3 contains 14 residues. The CDR3 is CASSLDYWETEAFF. In nucleotides, the CDR3 is TGTGCCAGCAGCCTAGATTACTGGGAGACTGAAGCTTTCTTT.

CDR3 DNA: TGTGCCAGCAGCATGGATACGCAGTATTTT. Translating it yields CASSMDTQYF. The chain carries TRBV2 and TRBJ2-3; D ambiguous. Per the germline V gene, CDR1 is SNHLY and CDR2 is FYNNEI. This CDR3 has 10 amino acids. V was trimmed by 6 bases and J by 6 bases, leaving 4 bases between them. Together with reference TRBV2 and TRBJ2-3, the CDR3 gives the full variable domain: EPEVTQTPSHQVTQMGQEVILRCVPISNHLYFYWYRQILGQKVEFLVSFYNNEISEKSEIFDDQFSVERPDGSNFTLKIRSTKLEDSAMYFCASSMDTQYFGPGTRLTVL.

The chain recombines TRBV19 with TRBJ1-5; 7 nucleotides match TRBD1. The germline CDR1 and CDR2 sequences are LNHDA and SQIVND (reference sequence). This CDR3 has 14 amino acids. Unmatched junction bases numbered 12, after V lost 10 bases and J lost 6 bases. CDR3 in amino acids: CATQDRTGVQPQHF. The CDR3 nucleotides are TGTGCCACCCAGGACAGGACAGGAGTTCAGCCCCAGCATTTT.

The chain couples TRBV19 to TRBJ2-1; D remains unclear. The V end was cut by 3 bases, the J end by 4 bases, with 13 bases between. The germline V gene encodes CDR1 LNHDA and CDR2 SQIVND (reference sequence). The CDR3 length is 15 residues. The CDR3 bases are TGTGCCAGTAGTATGGTGAACCTACCGTACAATGAGCAGTTCTTC. It is translated as CASSMVNLPYNEQFF.

The chain uses TRBV5-1 and TRBJ2-5, with D possibly being TRBD1 (6 bases). The J call may be in error: the DNA end matches TRBJ2-7 better. The CDR3 covers 13 residues. Germline CDR1 and CDR2: SGHRS and YFSETQ. The CDR3 is CASSEDSSYEQYF. Here the CDR3 DNA reads TGCGCCAGCAGCGAGGACAGCTCCTACGAGCAGTACTTC.

The V and J genes are TRBV7-9 and TRBJ2-3; possibly TRBD2 for D (5 bases). The CDR3 loop spans 12 amino acids. V was shortened by 3 bases and J by 6 bases, with 7 bases between the two germline ends. Germline CDR1 SEHNR, CDR2 FQNEAQ (reference sequence). The CDR3 bases are TGTGCCAGCAGCTTTTGGAGGGATACGCAGTATTTT. It yields the protein CASSFWRDTQYF.

The sample holds one count of this clone. An end of the junction differs from the germline gene, which may be a read error. The chain combines TRBV4-1 with TRBJ2-1; 9 positions agree with TRBD2. This CDR3 region has 15 residues. Per the germline V gene, CDR1 is MGHRA and CDR2 is YSYEKL. CDR3 DNA sequence: TGCGCCAGCAGCCAAGGGGGACTAGCCTACGATGAGCAGTTCTTC. It translates to CASSQGGLAYDEQFF.

CDR3 DNA sequence: TGTGCCAGCAGTTTATCATCAGGGGCGGTCTACGAGCAGTACTTC. It specifies CASSLSSGAVYEQYF. The J gene is TRBJ2-7, the V gene TRBV27; TRBD1 might be the D (6 bases). Germline V gene lookup returns CDR1 MNHEY and CDR2 SMNVEV (reference sequence). Trimming cost V 0 bases and J 3 bases, with 12 bases left between them. The CDR3 totals 15 residues.

V gene TRBV7-2 combines with J gene TRBJ2-1; 12 bases fit TRBD2. The trim removed 3 bases at V and 5 bases at J, leaving 8 bases unmatched. CDR1 and CDR2 from the germline V gene are SGHTA and FQGNSA. This CDR3 is built from 17 residues. CDR3 in DNA: TGTGCCAGCAGCTTCCCGACTAGCGGGGGTACAAACAATGAGCAGTTCTTC. It specifies CASSFPTSGGTNNEQFF.